Shown below are 21 T cell receptor beta chains from a single sample sequenced in a study of blood T cell repertoires in COVID-19. Here immunoSEQ multiplex PCR was the method, and the copy in TCRdb shows in-frame clones only, minus some. Of some 120,000 clones in the sample, about 85% are singletons; the top ten hold 27%. Sequenced input: peripheral blood. All receptors come from a woman aged 80 or over with acute or convalescent COVID-19.

This clone was picked up a small number of times. The genes are TRBV7-9 and TRBJ1-4; 10 bases line up with TRBD1. V shed 5 bases and J 3 bases; nucleotides not matched to a gene: 12. CDR1 and CDR2 from the germline V gene are SEHNR and FQNEAQ (reference sequence). CDR3 length: 18 residues. As DNA, the CDR3 is TGTGCCAGCAGCACAAGGACAGGGGGAATTCGATCTAATGAAAAACTGTTTTTT. It codes for CASSTRTGGIRSNEKLFF.

The chain is built from TRBV5-1 and TRBJ2-5; no clear D gene. Between the trimmed V and J ends, which lost 0 bases and 6 bases, there was a span of 6 bases. Germline V lookup: CDR1 SGHRS, CDR2 YFSETQ. This CDR3 comprises 12 residues. The CDR3 sequence is CASSLGTQTQYF. As DNA, the CDR3 is TGCGCCAGCAGCTTGGGTACTCAGACCCAGTACTTC.

The rearrangement joins TRBV6-5 to TRBJ1-4; TRBD1 matches 7 bases. In germline, CDR1 is MNHEY, CDR2 SVGAGI. CDR3 length: 15 amino acids. Trimming took 6 bases from V and 8 from J; bases not matched to a gene: 12. The CDR3 reads CASRNTGEIWEKLFF. The CDR3, as DNA: TGTGCCAGCAGAAACACAGGGGAGATTTGGGAAAAACTGTTTTTT.

The chain combines TRBV20-1 with TRBJ2-5; D is ambiguous. CDR3 length: 11 residues. Germline V CDR1 and CDR2: DFQATT, SNEGSKA (reference sequence). V was shortened by 5 bases and J by 7 bases, with 11 bases between the two germline ends. The CDR3 spells CSAPSLWTQYF. The CDR3 coding sequence is TGCAGTGCTCCTAGTTTGTGGACCCAGTACTTC.

This chain uses TRBV25-1 with TRBJ2-5; 8 positions agree with TRBD1. This CDR3 contains 14 residues. CDR1 MGHDK and CDR2 SYGVNS come from the germline V gene. V was pared by 5 bases and J by 4 bases, with 6 bases of the junction left unmatched. Here the CDR3 DNA reads TGTGCCAGCAGTCCACAGGGGGTCCTAGAGACCCAGTACTTC. It yields the protein CASSPQGVLETQYF.

The chain employs TRBV7-3 and TRBJ2-1, with TRBD1 as a possible D gene (6 bases). CDR1 is SGHTA, CDR2 FQGTGA, per germline. V lost 6 bases and J 10 bases, leaving 19 bases between the germline ends. This CDR3 contains 14 residues. The CDR3 is CASRISGTSGEQFF. The CDR3 DNA sequence: TGTGCCAGCAGGATCTCCGGGACAAGTGGGGAGCAGTTCTTC.

V is TRBV5-1 and J is TRBJ1-3, with D perhaps TRBD1 (5 bases). The CDR3 spans 15 residues. The V end was cut by 5 bases, the J end by 0 bases, with 12 bases between. CDR1 is SGHRS, CDR2 YFSETQ, per germline. The CDR3 region is CASRGGVSSGNTIYF. In nucleotides, the CDR3 is TGCGCCAGCAGGGGAGGGGTATCCTCTGGAAACACCATATATTTT. Full variable domain (remainder filled in from reference TRBV5-1 and TRBJ1-3): KAGVTQTPRYLIKTRGQQVTLSCSPISGHRSVSWYQQTPGQGLQFLFEYFSETQRNKGNFPGRFSGRQFSNSRSEMNVSTLELGDSALYLCASRGGVSSGNTIYFGEGSWLTVV.

The CDR3 is CASSVGTGVWETQYF. CDR3 nucleotides: TGTGCCAGCAGCGTCGGAACAGGGGTTTGGGAGACCCAGTACTTC. The rearrangement joins TRBV9 to TRBJ2-5, with TRBD1 matching 7 bases. V shed 2 bases and J 5 bases; nucleotides not matched to a gene: 9. Germline V gives CDR1 SGDLS, CDR2 YYNGEE. CDR3 length: 15 amino acids.

This chain joins TRBV5-6 and TRBJ2-2; D possibly corresponds to TRBD2 (5 bases). Trimming shortened V by 0 bases and J by 5 bases, and 14 bases separated the two germline ends. The germline CDR1 and CDR2 sequences are SGHDT and YYEEEE. The CDR3 contains 16 residues. This chain's CDR3 is CASSLGGVGVTGELFF. The CDR3 DNA is TGTGCCAGCAGCTTGGGGGGAGTGGGCGTTACCGGGGAGCTGTTTTTT.

The rearrangement uses TRBV2 and TRBJ1-2; 9 positions agree with TRBD1. The V segment lost 8 bases and the J segment 7 bases; nucleotides outside the gene matches: 5. CDR1 is SNHLY, CDR2 FYNNEI, per germline. This CDR3 has 12 residues. Here the CDR3 DNA reads TGTGCCAGCTGGGACAGGGTCATTGGCTACACCTTC. This gives the protein CASWDRVIGYTF.

This chain uses TRBV11-3 with TRBJ2-7; TRBD1 is a possible D gene (6 bases). Germline CDR1 SGHNT, CDR2 YENEEA. Trimming pared 5 bases from V and 6 bases from J, leaving 17 bases between. This CDR3 is 14 amino acids long. The CDR3 nucleotides read TGTGCCAGCAGCACCGGGACACCGAACAGCGAGCAGTACTTC. As protein: CASSTGTPNSEQYF.

The chain employs TRBV7-8 and TRBJ1-1; 9 positions match TRBD1. Germline V lookup: CDR1 SGHVS, CDR2 FQNEAQ. After removal of 4 bases from V and 3 bases from J, the junction contained 6 bases not matched to a gene. This CDR3 is 15 amino acids long. The CDR3 DNA sequence: TGTGCCAGCAGCTCTCCGGGACAGGGCCACACTGAAGCTTTCTTT. This encodes CASSSPGQGHTEAFF.

The chain carries TRBV7-9 and TRBJ2-2; no clear D gene. The length of the CDR3 is 14 residues. Between the trimmed V and J ends, which lost 1 base and 6 bases, there was a span of 9 bases. Germline V gene lookup returns CDR1 SEHNR and CDR2 FQNEAQ (reference sequence). The CDR3 protein is CASSLGSGPGELFF. Here the CDR3 DNA reads TGTGCCAGCAGCTTAGGCTCTGGCCCCGGGGAGCTGTTTTTT.

V gene TRBV6-2 or TRBV6-3 combines with J gene TRBJ1-5, with a weak D call TRBD1 (5 bases). V was clipped by 5 bases and J by 1 base, with 15 bases between them. The CDR3 is made up of 16 amino acids. Looked up from germline, CDR1 is MNHEY and CDR2 is SVGEGT. The DNA of the CDR3 is TGTGCCAGCAGTCCCCCGGGGGTTTGGAGCAATCAGCCCCAGCATTTT. As protein: CASSPPGVWSNQPQHF.

The rearrangement joins TRBV29-1 to TRBJ2-6; TRBD2 is a possible D gene (5 bases). The CDR3 has 13 residues. Trimming stripped 4 bases from V and 2 bases from J, with 6 bases between. Germline CDR1 reads SQVTM; CDR2 reads ANQGSEA. CDR3 loop: CSVAGAGANVLTF. The CDR3 bases are TGCAGCGTTGCCGGGGCTGGGGCCAACGTCCTGACTTTC.

The rearrangement uses TRBV28 and TRBJ2-7; D possibly corresponds to TRBD1 (6 bases). CDR1 is MDHEN and CDR2 is SYDVKM in the germline V gene. V lost 5 bases to trimming and J lost 6 bases, with 17 bases between them. The CDR3 covers 14 residues. The CDR3 loop is CASSQRTLRGEQYV. In DNA form, the CDR3 reads TGTGCCAGCAGTCAAAGGACCCTCAGGGGCGAGCAGTACGTC.

This chain joins TRBV4-2 and TRBJ1-2; D is unclear. V was clipped by 6 bases and J by 0 bases, with 8 bases between them. The germline gives CDR1 LGHNA, CDR2 YNFKEQ. CDR3 length: 13 amino acids. This chain's CDR3 is CASSRRPNYGYTF. In DNA, the CDR3 is TGTGCCAGCAGTCGGCGGCCTAACTATGGCTACACCTTC.

The J gene is TRBJ2-5, the V gene TRBV9; D perhaps matches TRBD1 (6 bases). The CDR3 has 15 residues. Trimming shortened V by 4 bases and J by 1 base, and 14 bases separated the two germline ends. Germline V CDR1 and CDR2: SGDLS, YYNGEE. The DNA for the CDR3 is TGTGCCAGCAGCCCCACCCGGACAGTCCAAGAGACCCAGTACTTC. Protein product: CASSPTRTVQETQYF.

This clone appeared once. The chain is built from TRBV10-2 and TRBJ2-3; 7 nucleotides agree with TRBD1. V lost 7 bases and J lost 0; bases outside the gene matches: 7. This CDR3 contains 15 residues. Per the germline V gene, CDR1 is WSHSY and CDR2 is SAAADI. The CDR3 DNA is TGCGCCAGCAAGGGACAGCGAACTAGCACAGATACGCAGTATTTT. It codes for CASKGQRTSTDTQYF.

This chain uses TRBV19 with TRBJ2-3, with TRBD2 as a possible D gene (6 bases). The CDR3 has 12 residues. The ends were cut back, 3 bases at V and 7 bases at J, with 8 bases in the middle. Germline CDR1 is LNHDA and CDR2 is SQIVND (reference sequence). For the CDR3, the DNA is TGTGCCAGTAGTATCGGGGGAAATACGCAGTATTTT. Amino acids: CASSIGGNTQYF. Looking up the rest from reference TRBV19 and TRBJ2-3 gives the full variable domain: DGGITQSPKYLFRKEGQNVTLSCEQNLNHDAMYWYRQDPGQGLRLIYYSQIVNDFQKGDIAEGYSVSREKKESFPLTVTSAQKNPTAFYLCASSIGGNTQYFGPGTRLTVL.

The chain has TRBV6-5 and TRBJ1-1; TRBD1 agrees at 7 bases. The CDR3 consists of 13 residues. J gave up 5 bases and V 6 bases, and 6 bases lay outside the gene matches. Germline-derived CDR1 and CDR2 are MNHEY and SVGAGI. The CDR3 reads CASSPPTGTEAFF. Here the CDR3 DNA reads TGTGCCAGCAGCCCCCCGACAGGGACTGAAGCTTTCTTT.